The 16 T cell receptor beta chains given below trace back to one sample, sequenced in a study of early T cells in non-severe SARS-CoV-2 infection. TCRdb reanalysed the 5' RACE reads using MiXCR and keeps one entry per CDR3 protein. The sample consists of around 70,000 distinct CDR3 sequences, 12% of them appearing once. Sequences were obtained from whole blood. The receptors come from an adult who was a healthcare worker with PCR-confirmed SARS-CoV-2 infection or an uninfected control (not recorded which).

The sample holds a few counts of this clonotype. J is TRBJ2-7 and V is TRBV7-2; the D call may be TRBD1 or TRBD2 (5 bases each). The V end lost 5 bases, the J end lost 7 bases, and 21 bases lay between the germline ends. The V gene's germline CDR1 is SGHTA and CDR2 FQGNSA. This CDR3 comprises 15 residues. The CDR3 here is CASSITRLGVWEQYF. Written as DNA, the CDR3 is TGTGCCAGCAGCATAACCCGGCTGGGGGTGTGGGAGCAGTACTTC.

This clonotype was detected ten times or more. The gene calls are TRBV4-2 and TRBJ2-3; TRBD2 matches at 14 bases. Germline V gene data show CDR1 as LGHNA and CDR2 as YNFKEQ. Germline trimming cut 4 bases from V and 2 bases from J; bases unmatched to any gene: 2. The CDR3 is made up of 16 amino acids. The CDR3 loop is CASSPTSGGATDTQYF. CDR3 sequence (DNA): TGTGCCAGCAGCCCGACTAGCGGGGGGGCCACAGATACGCAGTATTTT.

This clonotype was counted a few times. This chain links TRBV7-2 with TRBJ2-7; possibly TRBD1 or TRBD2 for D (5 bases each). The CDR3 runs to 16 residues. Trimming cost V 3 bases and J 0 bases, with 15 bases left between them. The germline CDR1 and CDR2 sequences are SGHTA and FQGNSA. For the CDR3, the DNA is TGTGCCAGCAGCTTGAGGTCAGCAGGGAGCTCCTACGAGCAGTACTTC. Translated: CASSLRSAGSSYEQYF.

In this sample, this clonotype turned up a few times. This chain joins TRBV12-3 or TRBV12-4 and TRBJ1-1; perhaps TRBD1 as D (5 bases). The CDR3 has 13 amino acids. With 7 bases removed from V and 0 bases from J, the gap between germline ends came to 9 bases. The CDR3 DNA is TGTGCCAGCACCGTGACAGTGAACACTGAAGCTTTCTTT. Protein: CASTVTVNTEAFF.

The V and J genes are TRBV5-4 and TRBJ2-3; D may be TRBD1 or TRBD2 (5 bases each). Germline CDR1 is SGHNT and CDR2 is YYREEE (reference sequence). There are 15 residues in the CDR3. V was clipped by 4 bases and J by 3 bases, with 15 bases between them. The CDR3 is CASSPPRGGTDTQYF. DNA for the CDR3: TGTGCCAGCAGCCCACCGAGGGGTGGGACAGATACGCAGTATTTT.

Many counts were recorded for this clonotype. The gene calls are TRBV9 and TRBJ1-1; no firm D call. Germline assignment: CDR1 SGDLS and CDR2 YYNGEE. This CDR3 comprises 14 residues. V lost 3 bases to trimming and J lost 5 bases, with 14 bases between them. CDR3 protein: CASSEEGRETEAFF. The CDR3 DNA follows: TGTGCCAGCAGCGAGGAGGGTCGGGAGACTGAAGCTTTCTTT. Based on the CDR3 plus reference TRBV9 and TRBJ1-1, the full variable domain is DSGVTQTPKHLITATGQRVTLRCSPRSGDLSVYWYQQSLDQGLQFLIQYYNGEERAKGNILERFSAQQFPDLHSELNLSSLELGDSALYFCASSEEGRETEAFFGQGTRLTVV.

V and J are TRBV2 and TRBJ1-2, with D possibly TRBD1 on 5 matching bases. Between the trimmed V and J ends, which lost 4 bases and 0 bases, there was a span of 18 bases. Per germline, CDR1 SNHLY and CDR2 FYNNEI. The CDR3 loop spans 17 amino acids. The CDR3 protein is CASSVRPFQGANYGYTF. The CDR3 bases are TGTGCCAGCAGTGTCCGCCCTTTTCAGGGAGCTAACTATGGCTACACCTTC.

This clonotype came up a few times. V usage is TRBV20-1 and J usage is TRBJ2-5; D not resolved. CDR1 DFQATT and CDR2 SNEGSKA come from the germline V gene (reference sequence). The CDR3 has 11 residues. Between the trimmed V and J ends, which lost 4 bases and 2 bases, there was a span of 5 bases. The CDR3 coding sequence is TGCAGTGCTAACCTTCAAGAGACCCAGTACTTC. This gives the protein CSANLQETQYF.

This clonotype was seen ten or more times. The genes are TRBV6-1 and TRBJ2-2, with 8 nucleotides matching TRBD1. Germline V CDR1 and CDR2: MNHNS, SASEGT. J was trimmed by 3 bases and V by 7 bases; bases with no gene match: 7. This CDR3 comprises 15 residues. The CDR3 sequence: CASNRGDSDTGELFF. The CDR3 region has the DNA TGTGCCAGCAACAGGGGGGACAGCGACACCGGGGAGCTGTTTTTT.

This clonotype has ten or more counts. The CDR3 DNA reads as TGCAGTGCTAAGACAGGTGACATTCAGTACTTC. Protein: CSAKTGDIQYF. V usage is TRBV20-1 and J usage is TRBJ2-4; a weak D match, TRBD1 (6 bases). The CDR3 has 11 residues. The germline V gene has CDR1 DFQATT and CDR2 SNEGSKA (reference sequence). V dropped 4 bases and J dropped 8 bases, with 9 bases sitting between them.

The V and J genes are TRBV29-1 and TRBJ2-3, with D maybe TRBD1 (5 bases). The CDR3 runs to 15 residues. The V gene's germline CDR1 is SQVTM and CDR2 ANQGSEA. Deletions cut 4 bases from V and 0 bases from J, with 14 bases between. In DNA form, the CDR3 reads TGCAGCGTTGTAAACGGAGACAGAAGCACAGATACGCAGTATTTT. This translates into CSVVNGDRSTDTQYF.

The chain's CDR3 is CSARASIQETQYF. CDR3 bases: TGCAGTGCTAGAGCCAGTATCCAAGAGACCCAGTACTTC. This chain uses TRBV20-1 with TRBJ2-5; D gene unclear. This CDR3 region has 13 residues. V was shortened by 1 base and J by 1 base, with 7 bases between the two germline ends. CDR1 and CDR2 (germline): DFQATT, SNEGSKA (reference sequence).

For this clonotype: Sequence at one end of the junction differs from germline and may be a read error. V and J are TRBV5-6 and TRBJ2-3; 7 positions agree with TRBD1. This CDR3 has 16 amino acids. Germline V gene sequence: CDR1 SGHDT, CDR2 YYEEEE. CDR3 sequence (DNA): TGTGTCAGCAGCAAGGTTCGACAGGGCTTCACAGATACGCAGTATTTT. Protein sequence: CVSSKVRQGFTDTQYF.

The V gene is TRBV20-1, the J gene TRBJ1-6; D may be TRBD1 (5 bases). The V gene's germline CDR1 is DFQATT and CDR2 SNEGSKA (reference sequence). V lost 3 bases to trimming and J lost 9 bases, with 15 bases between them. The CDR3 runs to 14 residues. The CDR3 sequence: CSARRGELGSPLHF. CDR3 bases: TGCAGTGCTAGGAGGGGCGAACTGGGTTCACCCCTCCACTTT.

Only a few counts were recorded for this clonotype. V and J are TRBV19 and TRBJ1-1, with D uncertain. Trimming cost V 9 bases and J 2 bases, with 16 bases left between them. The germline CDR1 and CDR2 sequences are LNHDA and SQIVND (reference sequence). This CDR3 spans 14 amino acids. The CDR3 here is CASKLNKINTEAFF. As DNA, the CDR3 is TGTGCCAGCAAACTTAATAAAATCAACACTGAAGCTTTCTTT.

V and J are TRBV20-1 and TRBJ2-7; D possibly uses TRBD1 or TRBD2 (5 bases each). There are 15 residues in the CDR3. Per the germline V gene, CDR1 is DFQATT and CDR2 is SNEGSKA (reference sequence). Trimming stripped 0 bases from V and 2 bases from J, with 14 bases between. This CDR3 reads CSARDATGPTYEQYF. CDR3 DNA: TGCAGTGCTAGAGATGCGACGGGGCCTACCTACGAGCAGTACTTC.